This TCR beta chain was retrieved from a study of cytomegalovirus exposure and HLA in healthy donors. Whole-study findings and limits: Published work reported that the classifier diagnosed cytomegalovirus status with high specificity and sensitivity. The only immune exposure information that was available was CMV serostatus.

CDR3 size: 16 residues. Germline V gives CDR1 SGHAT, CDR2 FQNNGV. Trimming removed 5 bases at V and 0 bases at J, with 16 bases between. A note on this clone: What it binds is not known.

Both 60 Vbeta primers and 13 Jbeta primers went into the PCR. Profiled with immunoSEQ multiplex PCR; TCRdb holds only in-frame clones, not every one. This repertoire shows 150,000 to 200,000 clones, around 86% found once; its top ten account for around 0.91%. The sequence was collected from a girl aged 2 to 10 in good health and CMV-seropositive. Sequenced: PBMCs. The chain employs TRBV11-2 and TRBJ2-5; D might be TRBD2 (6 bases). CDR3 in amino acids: CASSPRPSGYQETQYF. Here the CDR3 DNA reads TGTGCCAGCAGCCCCCGTCCCAGCGGGTACCAAGAGACCCAGTACTTC.